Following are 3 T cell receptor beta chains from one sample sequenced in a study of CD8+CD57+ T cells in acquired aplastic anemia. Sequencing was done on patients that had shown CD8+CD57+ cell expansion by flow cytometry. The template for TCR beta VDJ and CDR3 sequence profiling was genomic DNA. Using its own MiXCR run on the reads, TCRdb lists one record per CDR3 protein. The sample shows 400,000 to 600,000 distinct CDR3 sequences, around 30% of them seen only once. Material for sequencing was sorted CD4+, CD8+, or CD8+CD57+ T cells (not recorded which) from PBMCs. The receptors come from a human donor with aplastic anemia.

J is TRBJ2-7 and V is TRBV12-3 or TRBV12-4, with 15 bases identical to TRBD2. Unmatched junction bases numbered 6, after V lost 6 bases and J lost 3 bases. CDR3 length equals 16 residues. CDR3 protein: CASRGTSGRPFYEQYF. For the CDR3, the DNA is TGTGCCAGCAGGGGGACTAGCGGGAGGCCCTTCTACGAGCAGTACTTC.

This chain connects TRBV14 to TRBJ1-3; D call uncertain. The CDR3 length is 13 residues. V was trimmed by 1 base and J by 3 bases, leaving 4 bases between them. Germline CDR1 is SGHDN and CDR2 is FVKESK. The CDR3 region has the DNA TGTGCCAGCAGCCAAGTGAGTGGAAACACCATATATTTT. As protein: CASSQVSGNTIYF.

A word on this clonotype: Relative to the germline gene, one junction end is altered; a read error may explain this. CDR3 sequence (DNA): TGTGCCAGCAGTGCTACTAGCGGAACTAACACAGATACGCAGTATTTT. As protein: CASSATSGTNTDTQYF. The chain carries TRBV10-3 and TRBJ2-3, with 8 bases matching TRBD2. Germline V CDR1 and CDR2: ENHRY, SYGVKD. The CDR3 is 16 residues long.